This TCR beta chain was sequenced during a study of shared clonotypes between healthy human individuals. Repertoires were generated with immunoSEQ multiplex PCR, while TCRdb's copy carries only in-frame clones and drops some. In the table there are some 1.4 million clones, roughly 96% of which are singletons. Each donor was a Caucasian adult residing in Nashville, Tennessee. Study-wide results and limits: Tissue TCR repertoires likely differ from these blood-only repertoires.

A remark on this clone: The antigen is unknown.

This clonotype was obtained from a man under 40 in good health. Sequencing was performed on naive CD4+ T cells sorted from blood. Subset indicated: CD45RA+ positively selected.

For the CDR3, the DNA is TGTGCCAGCAGTTTATATCGAGGCCAGTTGGGCACAGATACGCAGTATTTT. Amino acids: CASSLYRGQLGTDTQYF. The chain carries TRBV27 and TRBJ2-3; D uncertain. Germline CDR1 MNHEY, CDR2 SMNVEV (reference sequence). Trimming shortened V by 1 base and J by 1 base, and 15 bases separated the two germline ends. This CDR3 is built from 17 residues.